Below, one T cell receptor beta chain is given with its context. This may stem from a read error, because a much larger clone lies one nucleotide away. This sample stems from a study of blood T cells in healthy people across ages. The CDR3 runs to 13 residues. Per the germline V gene, CDR1 is ENHRY and CDR2 is SYGVKD. With a J-beta primer mix and a sample-barcoded 5' primer, a second PCR ran about 7 to 12 cycles. MiXCR was run by TCRdb on the 5' RACE reads, yielding one entry per CDR3 protein. Here the sample spans hundreds of thousands of distinct CDR3 sequences, 35% to 40% being singletons. The chain combines TRBV10-3 with TRBJ1-2, with D uncertain. The sample was blood. This TCR derives from a man younger than 35 in good health. CDR3 loop: CASSDKGDYGYTF. Written as DNA, the CDR3 is TGTGCCAGCAGTGATAAAGGAGACTATGGCTACACCTTC.